This T cell receptor (beta chain) was identified in a study of cytomegalovirus exposure and HLA in healthy donors. The study, taken as a whole, reports: Researchers reported from a later analysis that most CMV-associated TCR beta chains appeared HLA-restricted.

The PCR employed 60 Vbeta primers together with 13 Jbeta primers. Profiled with immunoSEQ multiplex PCR; TCRdb holds only in-frame clones, not every one. The sample contains around 250,000 clones, about 93% of which appear only once. The V gene's germline CDR1 is SEHNR and CDR2 FQNEAQ (reference sequence). Trimming stripped 2 bases from V and 5 bases from J, with 21 bases between. This CDR3 spans 17 amino acids. As regards this clone: Its antigen is unidentified.

The sequenced material came from PBMCs. The source of this sequence is a girl aged 2-9 years in good health and CMV-seronegative. V and J are TRBV7-9 and TRBJ2-5; D perhaps matches TRBD1 (6 bases). CDR3 coding DNA: TGTGCCAGCAGCTTATCACTGGGGGCTGGGATAACGGAGACCCAGTACTTC. This encodes CASSLSLGAGITETQYF.